This T cell receptor (beta chain) was sequenced in a study of HIV-infected patients and healthy controls. Turning to the study itself: A modest, significant CD4 rise occurred in most of the 16 patients after three months of therapy.

Whole blood was used without fractionation, so all unsorted peripheral T cells were included. Donors lacked febrile or AIDS-related illness, tumors, and hepatitis B or C coinfection. General observations from the study: In healthy controls, MAIT alpha CDR3s were common; in HIV+ repertoires, severely depleted. HLA types of the donors remained undetermined.

Approximately 510 ng RNA was reverse transcribed with alpha and beta constant-region primers. Separate chain-specific third strand synthesis with multiplexing indices produced the alpha and beta libraries. TCRdb ran MiXCR on the 5' RACE reads and lists one entry per CDR3 protein. The repertoire includes approximately 9,000 distinct CDR3 sequences, approximately 7.6% of them detected once, and around 35% sits in the top ten. Trimming cost V 3 bases and J 7 bases; bases outside gene matches: 10. CDR3 length equals 15 residues. The V gene's germline CDR1 is MDHEN and CDR2 SYDVKM. This clonotype was counted at least ten times. Its antigen is currently unknown.

This receptor was taken from an adult with HIV infection. The donor label of this sample is uncertain. The V and J genes are TRBV28 and TRBJ2-7, with 9 positions matching TRBD2. The sequenced sample was blood, obtained before antiretroviral therapy. CDR3 residues: CASSLASGTTGEQYF. DNA of the CDR3: TGTGCCAGCAGTTTGGCTAGCGGGACGACGGGGGAGCAGTACTTC.